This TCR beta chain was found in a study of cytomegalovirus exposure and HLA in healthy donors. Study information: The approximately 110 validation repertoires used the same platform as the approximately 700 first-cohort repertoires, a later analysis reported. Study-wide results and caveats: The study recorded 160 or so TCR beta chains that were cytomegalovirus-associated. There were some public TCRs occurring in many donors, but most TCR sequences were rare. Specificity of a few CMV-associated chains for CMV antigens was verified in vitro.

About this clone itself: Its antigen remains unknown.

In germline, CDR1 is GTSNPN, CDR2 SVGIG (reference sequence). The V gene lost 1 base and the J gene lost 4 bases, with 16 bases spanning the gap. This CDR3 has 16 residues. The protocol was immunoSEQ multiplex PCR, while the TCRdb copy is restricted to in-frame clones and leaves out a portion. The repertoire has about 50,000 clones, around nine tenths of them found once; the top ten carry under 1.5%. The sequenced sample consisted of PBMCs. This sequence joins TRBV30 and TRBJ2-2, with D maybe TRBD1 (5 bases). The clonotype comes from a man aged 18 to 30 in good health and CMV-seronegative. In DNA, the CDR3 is TGTGCCTGGAGTGAAGGGGCAGGGCGGATCACCGGGGAGCTGTTTTTT. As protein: CAWSEGAGRITGELFF.